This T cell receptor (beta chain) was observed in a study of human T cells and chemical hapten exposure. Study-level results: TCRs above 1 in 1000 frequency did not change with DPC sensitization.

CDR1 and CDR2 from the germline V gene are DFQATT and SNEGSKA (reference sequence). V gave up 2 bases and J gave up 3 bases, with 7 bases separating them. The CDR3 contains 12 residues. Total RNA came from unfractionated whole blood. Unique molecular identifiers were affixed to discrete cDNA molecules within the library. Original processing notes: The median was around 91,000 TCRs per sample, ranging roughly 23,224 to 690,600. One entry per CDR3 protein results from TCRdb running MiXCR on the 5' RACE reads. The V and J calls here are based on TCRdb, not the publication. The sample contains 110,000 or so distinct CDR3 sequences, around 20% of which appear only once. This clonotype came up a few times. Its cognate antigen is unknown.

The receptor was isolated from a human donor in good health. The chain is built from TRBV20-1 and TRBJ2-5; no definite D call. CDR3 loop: CSARRPEETQYF. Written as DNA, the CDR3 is TGCAGTGCTAGAAGGCCCGAAGAGACCCAGTACTTC.